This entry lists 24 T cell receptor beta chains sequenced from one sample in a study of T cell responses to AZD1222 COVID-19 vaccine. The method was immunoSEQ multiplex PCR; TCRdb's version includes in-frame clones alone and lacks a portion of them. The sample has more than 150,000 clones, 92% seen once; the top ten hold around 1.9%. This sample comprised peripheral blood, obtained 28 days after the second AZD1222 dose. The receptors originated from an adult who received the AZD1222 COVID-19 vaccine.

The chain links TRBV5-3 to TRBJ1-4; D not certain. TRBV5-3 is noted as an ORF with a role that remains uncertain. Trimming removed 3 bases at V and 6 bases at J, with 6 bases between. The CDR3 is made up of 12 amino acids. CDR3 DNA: TGTGCCAGAAGCTCGGATCATGAAAAACTGTTTTTT. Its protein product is CARSSDHEKLFF.

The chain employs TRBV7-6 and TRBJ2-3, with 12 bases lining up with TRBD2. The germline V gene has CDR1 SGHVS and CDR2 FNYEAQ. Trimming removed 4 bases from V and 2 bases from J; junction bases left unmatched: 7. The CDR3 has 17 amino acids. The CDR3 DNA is TGTGCCAGCAGCTCCGCCGGACTAGCGGGATACACAGATACGCAGTATTTT. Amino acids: CASSSAGLAGYTDTQYF.

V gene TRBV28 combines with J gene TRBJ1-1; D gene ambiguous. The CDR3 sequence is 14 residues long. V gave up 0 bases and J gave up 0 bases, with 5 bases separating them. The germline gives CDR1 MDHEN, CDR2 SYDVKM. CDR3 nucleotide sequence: TGTGCCAGCAGTTTATGGTCCGTGAACACTGAAGCTTTCTTT. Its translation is CASSLWSVNTEAFF.

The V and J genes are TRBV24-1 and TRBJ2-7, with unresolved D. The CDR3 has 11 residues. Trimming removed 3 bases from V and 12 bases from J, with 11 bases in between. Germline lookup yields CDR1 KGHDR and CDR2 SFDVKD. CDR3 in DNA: TGTGCCACCAGTGATCCACCCCGGGTGTACTTC. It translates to CATSDPPRVYF.

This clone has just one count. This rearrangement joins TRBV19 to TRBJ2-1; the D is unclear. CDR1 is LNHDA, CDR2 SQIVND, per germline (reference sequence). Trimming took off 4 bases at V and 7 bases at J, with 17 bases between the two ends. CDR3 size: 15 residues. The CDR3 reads CASSRIEAPANEQFF. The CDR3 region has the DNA TGTGCCAGTAGTAGGATTGAGGCCCCGGCGAATGAGCAGTTCTTC.

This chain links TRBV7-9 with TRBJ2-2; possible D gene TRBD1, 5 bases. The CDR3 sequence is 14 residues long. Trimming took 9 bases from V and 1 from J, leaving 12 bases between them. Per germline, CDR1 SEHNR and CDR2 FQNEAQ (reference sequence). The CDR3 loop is CARSGQGNTGELFF. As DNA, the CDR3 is TGTGCCAGGTCAGGGCAGGGGAACACCGGGGAGCTGTTTTTT.

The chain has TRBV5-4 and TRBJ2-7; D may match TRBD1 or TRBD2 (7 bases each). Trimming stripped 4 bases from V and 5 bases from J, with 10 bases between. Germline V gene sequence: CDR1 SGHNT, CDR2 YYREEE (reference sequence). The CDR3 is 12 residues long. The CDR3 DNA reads TGTGCCAGCAGCCCAGGGGGGGACGAGCAGTACTTC. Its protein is CASSPGGDEQYF.

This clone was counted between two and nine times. Here the CDR3 DNA reads TGTGCCAGCAGCTTAGCGGCCGGTACCTCTGGAAACACCATATATTTT. Its translation is CASSLAAGTSGNTIYF. The V call is TRBV7-9, the J call TRBJ1-3; D remains ambiguous. CDR1 SEHNR and CDR2 FQNEAQ come from the germline V gene (reference sequence). V was clipped by 0 bases and J by 0 bases, with 9 bases between them. The CDR3 extends over 16 amino acids.

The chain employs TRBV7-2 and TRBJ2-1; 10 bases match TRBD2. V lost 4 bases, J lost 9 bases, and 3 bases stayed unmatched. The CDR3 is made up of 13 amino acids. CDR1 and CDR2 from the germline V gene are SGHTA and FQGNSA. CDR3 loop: CASSWRTSGEQFF. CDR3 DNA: TGTGCCAGCAGCTGGAGGACTAGCGGTGAGCAGTTCTTC.

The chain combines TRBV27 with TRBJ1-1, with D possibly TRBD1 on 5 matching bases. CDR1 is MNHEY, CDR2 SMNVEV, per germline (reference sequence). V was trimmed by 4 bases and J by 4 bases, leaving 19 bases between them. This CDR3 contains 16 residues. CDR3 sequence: CASSSLTGTGGTEAFF. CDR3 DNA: TGTGCCAGCAGTTCTTTGACCGGGACCGGGGGCACTGAAGCTTTCTTT.

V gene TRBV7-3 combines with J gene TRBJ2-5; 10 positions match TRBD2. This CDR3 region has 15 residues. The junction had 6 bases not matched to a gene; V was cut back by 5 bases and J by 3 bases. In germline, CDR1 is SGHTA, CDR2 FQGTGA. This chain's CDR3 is CASSPRAGGKETQYF. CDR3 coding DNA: TGTGCCAGCAGCCCCCGAGCGGGGGGGAAAGAGACCCAGTACTTC.

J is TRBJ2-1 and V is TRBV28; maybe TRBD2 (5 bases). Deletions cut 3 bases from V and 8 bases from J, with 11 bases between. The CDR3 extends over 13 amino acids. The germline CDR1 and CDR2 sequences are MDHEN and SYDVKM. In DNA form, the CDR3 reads TGTGCCAGCAGTTTGCGCGGGCCGTATGAGCAGTTCTTC. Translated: CASSLRGPYEQFF. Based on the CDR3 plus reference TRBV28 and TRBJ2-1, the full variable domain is DVKVTQSSRYLVKRTGEKVFLECVQDMDHENMFWYRQDPGLGLRLIYFSYDVKMKEKGDIPEGYSVSREKKERFSLILESASTNQTSMYLCASSLRGPYEQFFGPGTRLTVL.

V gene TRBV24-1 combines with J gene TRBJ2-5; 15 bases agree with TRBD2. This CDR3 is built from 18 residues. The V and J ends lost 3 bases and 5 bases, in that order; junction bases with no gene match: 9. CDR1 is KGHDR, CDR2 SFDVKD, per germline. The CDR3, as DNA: TGTGCCACCAGTGATGCCGGGACTAGCGGGGGGTTAGGGGAGACCCAGTACTTC. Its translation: CATSDAGTSGGLGETQYF.

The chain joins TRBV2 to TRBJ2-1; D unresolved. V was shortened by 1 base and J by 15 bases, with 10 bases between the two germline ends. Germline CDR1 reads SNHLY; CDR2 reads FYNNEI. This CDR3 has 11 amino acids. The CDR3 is CASSEVARGFF. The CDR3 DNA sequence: TGTGCCAGCAGTGAAGTAGCCAGAGGGTTCTTC.

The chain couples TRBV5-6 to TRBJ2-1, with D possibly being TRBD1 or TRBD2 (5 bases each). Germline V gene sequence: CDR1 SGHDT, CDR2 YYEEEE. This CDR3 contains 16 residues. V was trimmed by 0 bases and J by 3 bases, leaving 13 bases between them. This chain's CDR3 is CASSLEGARGYNEQFF. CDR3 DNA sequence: TGTGCCAGCAGCTTGGAAGGGGCGAGGGGCTACAATGAGCAGTTCTTC.

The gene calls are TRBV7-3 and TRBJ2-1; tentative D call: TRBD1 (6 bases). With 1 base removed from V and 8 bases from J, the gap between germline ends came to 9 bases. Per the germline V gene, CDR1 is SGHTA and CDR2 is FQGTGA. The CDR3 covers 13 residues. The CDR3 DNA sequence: TGTGCCAGCAGCTTAAACAGGGCTGATGAGCAGTTCTTC. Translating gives CASSLNRADEQFF.

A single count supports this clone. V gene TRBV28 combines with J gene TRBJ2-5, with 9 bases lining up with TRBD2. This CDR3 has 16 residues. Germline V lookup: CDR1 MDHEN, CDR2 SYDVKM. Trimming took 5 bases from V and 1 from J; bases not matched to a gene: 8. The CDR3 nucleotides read TGTGCCAGCAGTATTTGGACTAGCGAACGCCAAGAGACCCAGTACTTC. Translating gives CASSIWTSERQETQYF. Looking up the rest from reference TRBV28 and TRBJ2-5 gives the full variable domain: DVKVTQSSRYLVKRTGEKVFLECVQDMDHENMFWYRQDPGLGLRLIYFSYDVKMKEKGDIPEGYSVSREKKERFSLILESASTNQTSMYLCASSIWTSERQETQYFGPGTRLLVL.

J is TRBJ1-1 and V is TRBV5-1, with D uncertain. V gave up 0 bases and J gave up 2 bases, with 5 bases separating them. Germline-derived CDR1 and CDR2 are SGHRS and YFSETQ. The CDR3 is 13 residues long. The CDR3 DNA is TGCGCCAGCAGCTTGGAGTACAACACTGAAGCTTTCTTT. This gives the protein CASSLEYNTEAFF.

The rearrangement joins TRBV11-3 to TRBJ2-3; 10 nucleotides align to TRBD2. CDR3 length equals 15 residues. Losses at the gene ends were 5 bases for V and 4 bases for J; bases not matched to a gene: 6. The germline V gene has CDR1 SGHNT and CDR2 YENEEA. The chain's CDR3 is CASSLGLAGADTQYF. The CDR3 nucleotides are TGTGCCAGCAGCCTAGGGCTAGCGGGAGCAGATACGCAGTATTTT.

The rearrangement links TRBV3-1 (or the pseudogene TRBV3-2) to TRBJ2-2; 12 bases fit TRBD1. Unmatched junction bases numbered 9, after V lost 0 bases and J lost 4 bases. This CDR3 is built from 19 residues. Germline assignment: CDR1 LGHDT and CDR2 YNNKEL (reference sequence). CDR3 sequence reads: CASSQDFGTGGWGTGELFF. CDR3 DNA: TGTGCCAGCAGCCAAGATTTCGGGACAGGGGGCTGGGGCACCGGGGAGCTGTTTTTT.

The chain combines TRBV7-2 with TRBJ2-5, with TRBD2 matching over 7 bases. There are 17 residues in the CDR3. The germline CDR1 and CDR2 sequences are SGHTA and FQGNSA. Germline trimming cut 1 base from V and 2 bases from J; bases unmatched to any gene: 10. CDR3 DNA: TGTGCCAGCAGCTTAGTAGTTCGCGGGGGTACGCAAGAGACCCAGTACTTC. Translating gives CASSLVVRGGTQETQYF.

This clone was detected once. As DNA, the CDR3 is TGCGCCAGCAGCTTGGTGTCCCGGAGCTCCTATAATTCACCCCTCCACTTT. This encodes CASSLVSRSSYNSPLHF. The chain couples TRBV5-1 to TRBJ1-6; D is ambiguous. CDR1 and CDR2 (germline): SGHRS, YFSETQ. With 0 bases removed from V and 0 bases from J, the gap between germline ends came to 10 bases. CDR3 length: 17 residues. Combining the CDR3 with reference TRBV5-1 and TRBJ1-6 gives the whole variable domain KAGVTQTPRYLIKTRGQQVTLSCSPISGHRSVSWYQQTPGQGLQFLFEYFSETQRNKGNFPGRFSGRQFSNSRSEMNVSTLELGDSALYLCASSLVSRSSYNSPLHFGNGTRLTVT.

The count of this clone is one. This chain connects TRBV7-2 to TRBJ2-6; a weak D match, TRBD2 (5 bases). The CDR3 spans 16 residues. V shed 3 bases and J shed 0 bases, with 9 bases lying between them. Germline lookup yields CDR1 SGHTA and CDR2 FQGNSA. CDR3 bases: TGTGCCAGCAGCTTGGAGGTAGCCTCTGGGGCCAACGTCCTGACTTTC. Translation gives CASSLEVASGANVLTF.

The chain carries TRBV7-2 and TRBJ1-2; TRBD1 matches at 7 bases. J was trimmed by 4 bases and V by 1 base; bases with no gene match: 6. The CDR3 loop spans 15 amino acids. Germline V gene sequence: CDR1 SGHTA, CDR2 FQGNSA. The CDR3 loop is CASSLVRGGGYGYTF. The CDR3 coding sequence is TGTGCCAGCAGCTTAGTCAGGGGGGGTGGCTATGGCTACACCTTC.